A selection of T cell receptor beta chains follows, all from one sample in a study of blood T cell repertoires in COVID-19. Sequencing used immunoSEQ multiplex PCR; TCRdb keeps in-frame clones, though not all of them. The sample comprises roughly 380,000 clones, around nine tenths of which are singletons, and 0.85% to 1.3% rests with the top ten. The sample taken for sequencing was PBMCs or T cells enriched from blood (not recorded which). The receptors stem from a woman aged 25 to 45 who had been exposed to COVID-19. The CDR3 runs from the conserved cysteine through the conserved F or W. The D gene is left open where the match is weak. Rows may omit the clone size; those that give it use once, few, many or a size class.

>once|TRBD1|TRBV14|TRBJ2-2
TGTGCCAGCCGGGACAGGGTGAACACCGGGGAGCTGTTTTTT
CASRDRVNTGELFF
>once|TRBD1|TRBV10-3|TRBJ1-6
TGTGCCATCAGTGGGGTGACAGGGGGCGGGAATTCACCCCTCCACTTT
CAISGVTGGGNSPLHF
>.|.|TRBV15|TRBJ2-6
TGTGCCACCAGCGGCGACAGCCCCCTCTCTGGGGCCAACGTCCTGACTTTC
CATSGDSPLSGANVLTF
>once|TRBD1|TRBV9|TRBJ1-4
TGTGCCAGCAGCTCGGGACAGGACAATGAAAAACTGTTTTTT
CASSSGQDNEKLFF
>.|.|TRBV2|TRBJ2-7
TGTGCCAGCAGTGAGACGGAATCCCGGCGGGGCGAGCAGTACTTC
CASSETESRRGEQYF
>.|TRBD2|TRBV7-9|TRBJ2-5
TGTGCCAGCAGCATAGCGGGAGCGGGAGAGACCCAGTACTTC
CASSIAGAGETQYF
>.|TRBD1|TRBV28|TRBJ2-7
TGTGCCAGCAGTGTCTCCGGGACAGGGCTCGAGCAGTACTTC
CASSVSGTGLEQYF
>.|.|TRBV6-5|TRBJ1-6
TGTGCCTCGGGGGGCGCCTGGGATGGTAATTCACCCCTCCACTTT
CASGGAWDGNSPLHF
>once|TRBD1|TRBV5-1|TRBJ1-4
TGCGCCAGCAGTGTATTACTATCGGGACAGAATGAAAAACTGTTTTTT
CASSVLLSGQNEKLFF
>.|.|TRBV2|TRBJ2-1
TGTGCCAGCAGTGAAGGGCCATACAATGAGCAGTTCTTC
CASSEGPYNEQFF
>.|.|TRBV12-1|TRBJ2-7
TGTGCCAGCAGCCCGGGGACTAGCGGTTGGGGGTACGAGCAGTACTTC
CASSPGTSGWGYEQYF
>.|TRBD1|TRBV5-1|TRBJ2-5
TGCGCCAGCAGCTCCCCACAGGGGGTAGAGACCCAGTACTTC
CASSSPQGVETQYF
>once|TRBD2|TRBV9|TRBJ2-3
TGTGCCAGCAGCGTAGTGCCAGCGGGGAGGACAGATACGCAGTATTTT
CASSVVPAGRTDTQYF
>.|.|TRBV24-1|TRBJ2-1
TGTGCCACCAGTGATTTCGCCCCGGGCGGGCCTACCTACAATGAGCAGTTCTTC
CATSDFAPGGPTYNEQFF
>once|.|TRBV5-1|TRBJ1-1
TGCGCCAGCAGCTCACAGACCGCCACAGTGAACACTGAAGCTTTCTTT
CASSSQTATVNTEAFF
>.|.|TRBV7-9|TRBJ2-7
TGTGCCAGCAGCTTAGCGCAGTTCCTAGGCGAGCAGTACTTC
CASSLAQFLGEQYF
>.|TRBD1|TRBV12-5|TRBJ1-1
TGTGCTAGTGGTTTGGTACAGGGGCGCAAAACTGAAGCTTTCTTT
CASGLVQGRKTEAFF
>.|.|TRBV2|TRBJ2-7
TGTGCCAGCAGTGCCACCTACGAGCAGTACTTC
CASSATYEQYF
>.|TRBD1|TRBV9|TRBJ1-2
TGTGCCAGCAGCTTGGGACAGGGTCAAAGAGGCTACACCTTC
CASSLGQGQRGYTF
>.|TRBD2|TRBV7-7|TRBJ2-7
TGTGCCAGCAGCCCCGGACTAGCGAGGAGGAAGGAGCAGTACTTC
CASSPGLARRKEQYF
>.|TRBD2|TRBV27|TRBJ2-3
TGTGCCAGCAGTTCCCTGGGACTAGCGATCACAGATACGCAGTATTTT
CASSSLGLAITDTQYF
>.|TRBD2|TRBV19|TRBJ2-1
TGTGCCAGTAGTACTGGGACTAGCTCCTACAATGAGCAGTTCTTC
CASSTGTSSYNEQFF
>.|.|TRBV27|TRBJ1-2
TGTGCCAGCAGTTTAGCCGGGAGGGCAGGCCTTAATGAATATGGCTACACCTTC
CASSLAGRAGLNEYGYTF
>once|TRBD2|TRBV4-2|TRBJ2-7
TGTGCCAGCAGCCAAGATCCCAGCGGGAGGGGGGAGCAGTACTTC
CASSQDPSGRGEQYF
>.|.|TRBV28|TRBJ2-7
TGTGCCAGCAGTGGCGGGTACTCCTACGAGCAGTACTTC
CASSGGYSYEQYF
>.|TRBD1|TRBV29-1|TRBJ2-7
TGCAGCGTTGTACGGGACAGGAGACCCTACGAGCAGTACTTC
CSVVRDRRPYEQYF
>.|.|TRBV25-1|TRBJ2-1
TGTGCCAGCAGCACAGCCTACAATGAGCAGTTCTTC
CASSTAYNEQFF
>.|.|TRBV29-1|TRBJ1-5
TGCAGCGTCCGTCCTCCGGGAGGGCCCCAGCATTTT
CSVRPPGGPQHF
>.|TRBD1|TRBV19|TRBJ2-1
TGTGCCAGTAGTACAATGACAGGGGGGAATGAGCAGTTCTTC
CASSTMTGGNEQFF
>.|.|TRBV28|TRBJ1-5
TGTGCCAGCAGCTGGGCAGTGGGCAATCAGCCCCAGCATTTT
CASSWAVGNQPQHF
>.|.|TRBV6-5|TRBJ1-5
TGTGCCAGCAGTACGGGAATCATCCAGCCCCAGCATTTT
CASSTGIIQPQHF
>.|TRBD2|TRBV7-6|TRBJ2-2
TGTGCCAGCAGCCCTCGTTCGGGACTAGCGGGAAGCACCGGGGAGCTGTTTTTT
CASSPRSGLAGSTGELFF
>.|TRBD1|TRBV28|TRBJ1-2
TGTGCCCATCAGGGGGTGGTTGGCTACACCTTC
CAHQGVVGYTF
>few|TRBD2|TRBV11-3|TRBJ2-5
TGTGCCAGCAGCAGAAAAGGACTAGCGGGAGCGGGGGAGACCCAGTACTTC
CASSRKGLAGAGETQYF
>.|.|TRBV7-2|TRBJ2-1
TGTGCCAGCAGAATACTAGGAAAGGGAGGACAAAATGAGCAGTTCTTC
CASRILGKGGQNEQFF
>.|TRBD2|TRBV9|TRBJ2-1
TGTGCCAGCAATTCAGGACTAGCGGGAGATAAAGAGCAGTTCTTC
CASNSGLAGDKEQFF
>.|.|TRBV27|TRBJ2-5
TGTGCCAGCAGTTCCCCTGGAGGGTGGGAGACCCAGTACTTC
CASSSPGGWETQYF
>.|.|TRBV5-1|TRBJ1-2
TGCGCCAGCAGCTTGGGGCAGGTAGCTAACTATGGCTACACCTTC
CASSLGQVANYGYTF
>.|.|TRBV7-9|TRBJ1-2
TGTGCCAGCAGCGCGTCGGGGAAACCCAGTGATGGCTACACCTTC
CASSASGKPSDGYTF
>.|.|TRBV20-1|TRBJ2-1
TGCAGTGCCCTTTGGGCCGGGGGGCAGTTCTTC
CSALWAGGQFF
>.|TRBD1|TRBV10-1|TRBJ1-1
TGCGCCAGCAGTGAGTCAGGACAGGGGGTCTCTGAAGCTTTCTTT
CASSESGQGVSEAFF
>.|.|TRBV5-1|TRBJ2-5
TGCGCCAGCAGCTTGGTCAGCGGTCAAGAGACCCAGTACTTC
CASSLVSGQETQYF
>.|.|TRBV28|TRBJ1-5
TGTGCCATCCAAGGGGGACTATCGCTCTATAGCAATCAGCCCCAGCATTTT
CAIQGGLSLYSNQPQHF
>.|.|TRBV9|TRBJ2-7
TGTGCCAGCAGCGTAGATTCGTACGAGCAGTACTTC
CASSVDSYEQYF
>.|.|TRBV19|TRBJ2-3
TGTGCCACCGGGACACTCGCAGATACGCAGTATTTT
CATGTLADTQYF
>.|.|TRBV5-1|TRBJ1-5
TGCGCCAGCAGCTTGCATCCCTCGGGAGAGCATCAGCCCCAGCATTTT
CASSLHPSGEHQPQHF
>.|.|TRBV6-5|TRBJ2-2
TGTGCCGGGGGGACCCGTCCCGGCAGGGAGCTGTTTTTT
CAGGTRPGRELFF
>.|TRBD2|TRBV6-2/TRBV6-3|TRBJ2-5
TGTGCCAGCAGTAATTTACGGACTAGCGGGAGTGTGGTGGGCCAAGAGACCCAGTACTTC
CASSNLRTSGSVVGQETQYF
>.|.|TRBV11-2|TRBJ1-3
TGTGCCAGCAGCTTAGCTCGAGGGTTCCGGTGGGGGCCCGGAAACACCATATATTTT
CASSLARGFRWGPGNTIYF
>.|TRBD1|TRBV3-1/TRBV3-2|TRBJ1-5
TGTGCCAGCAGCCAGGGGGGGACAGGGTTCTATCAGCCCCAGCATTTT
CASSQGGTGFYQPQHF
>once|.|TRBV10-3|TRBJ1-1
TGTGCCATCAGTGAGTGGGGGGGGAACGTGAACACTGAAGCTTTCTTT
CAISEWGGNVNTEAFF
>.|.|TRBV18|TRBJ2-7
TGTGCCAGCTCCCTGGCGGGCGGATCCTACGAGCAGTACTTC
CASSLAGGSYEQYF
>.|.|TRBV19|TRBJ2-2
TGTGCCAGTAGTATGGAAAGGGCGGGTGTCGGGGTCGGGGAGCTGTTTTTT
CASSMERAGVGVGELFF
>.|TRBD1|TRBV7-3|TRBJ1-2
TGTGCCAGCAGCCGGACAGGGGGCGACTATGGCTACACCTTC
CASSRTGGDYGYTF
>.|.|TRBV15|TRBJ2-5
TGTGCCACCAGCAGAGATAGAGCACAGGGCTGGGAGAAGACCCAGTACTTC
CATSRDRAQGWEKTQYF